This paragraph reports one TCR beta chain. The sample is drawn from a study of CD8 T cells in Susac syndrome. An input of about 0.45 to 1 ug of RNA was subjected to reverse transcription using random hexamers. MiXCR was run by TCRdb on the immunoSEQ multiplex PCR reads, yielding one entry per CDR3 protein. Altogether some 300,000 distinct CDR3 sequences are present, approximately 91% being singletons, with the ten largest covering around 0.18%. CD8+ and CD4+ T cells from blood underwent TCR beta sequencing, which was carried out in a high-throughput format. The CDR3 is 13 residues long. Trimming removed 4 bases from V and 4 bases from J, with 12 bases in between. Germline values: CDR1 GTSNPN, CDR2 SVGIG (reference sequence).

The receptor comes from a human donor with multiple sclerosis. The sample taken for sequencing was CD8+ T cells from PBMCs. The chain links TRBV30 to TRBJ2-3; D might be TRBD2 (6 bases). CDR3 nucleotide sequence: TGTGCCTGGAACAGACTAGTTGCAGATACGCAGTATTTT. It codes for CAWNRLVADTQYF.